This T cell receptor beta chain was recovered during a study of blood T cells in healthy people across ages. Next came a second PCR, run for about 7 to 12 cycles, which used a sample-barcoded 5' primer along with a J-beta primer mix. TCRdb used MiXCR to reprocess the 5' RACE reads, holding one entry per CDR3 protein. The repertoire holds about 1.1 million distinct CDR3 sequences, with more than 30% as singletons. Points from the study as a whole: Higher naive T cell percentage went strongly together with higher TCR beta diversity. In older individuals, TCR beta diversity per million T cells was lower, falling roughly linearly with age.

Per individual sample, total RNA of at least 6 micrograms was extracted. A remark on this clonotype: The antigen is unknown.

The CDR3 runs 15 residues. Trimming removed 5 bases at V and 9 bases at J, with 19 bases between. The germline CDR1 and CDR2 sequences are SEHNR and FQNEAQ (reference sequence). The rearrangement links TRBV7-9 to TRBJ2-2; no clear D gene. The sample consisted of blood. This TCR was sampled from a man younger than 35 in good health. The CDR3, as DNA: TGTGCCAGCAGCCAGACCGGAATGGCGCGGCGGGAGCTGTTTTTT. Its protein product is CASSQTGMARRELFF.